This T cell receptor (beta chain) was identified during a study of blood T cell repertoires in COVID-19. Study information: The analysed material was cDNA or gDNA that came from T cells, B-cell-depleted T cells, or PBMCs.

This clone appeared once. The participants were between about 18 and 89 years old and came from some 23 US areas. Assay used: immunoSEQ multiplex PCR; TCRdb lists only in-frame clones, some missing. This table holds 300,000 to 400,000 clones, over 70% found once. This CDR3 has 14 residues. Trimming took off 6 bases at V and 3 bases at J, with 12 bases between the two ends. Germline CDR1 reads ENHRY; CDR2 reads SYGVKD. The TCR was taken from a man under 40 who had recovered from COVID-19. The rearrangement links TRBV10-3 to TRBJ1-5; D might be TRBD1 (5 bases). The sequenced sample consisted of PBMCs or T cells enriched from blood (not recorded which). The CDR3 coding sequence is TGTGCCATCAGGCCCGGGGGGAACAATCAGCCCCAGCATTTT. This gives the protein CAIRPGGNNQPQHF.